This is a list of T cell receptor beta chains from one sample in a study of cytomegalovirus exposure and HLA in healthy donors. Sequencing was performed with immunoSEQ multiplex PCR; in TCRdb, only in-frame clones are kept and a portion is missing. The table for this sample gives approximately 70,000 clones. The sample comprised PBMCs. The receptors shown here come from a woman in her twenties or thirties in good health and CMV-seronegative. The CDR3 runs from the conserved cysteine through the conserved F or W. The order of the fields is V gene, J gene, D gene, CDR3 protein, CDR3 DNA. D genes are given only for firm matches.

>TRBV4-1|TRBJ2-2|TRBD2
CASSQGGLAGVGTGELFF
TGCGCCAGCAGCCAAGGAGGACTAGCGGGAGTTGGCACCGGGGAGCTGTTTTTT
>TRBV6-5|TRBJ1-2|TRBD1
CASSWENRGGYTF
TGTGCCAGCAGTTGGGAAAACAGGGGTGGCTACACCTTC
>TRBV28|TRBJ1-1|NA
CASSFLFGGAGVEAFF
TGTGCCAGCAGTTTTTTATTTGGGGGGGCTGGAGTAGAAGCTTTCTTT
>TRBV7-7|TRBJ2-5|TRBD2
CASSLSGTQETQYF
TGTGCTAGCAGCCTTAGCGGGACTCAAGAGACCCAGTACTTC
>TRBV9|TRBJ1-1|NA
CASSVEGTQEALF
TGTGCCAGCAGCGTAGAAGGGACACAAGAAGCTCTCTTT
>TRBV28|TRBJ2-7|TRBD1
CASSLTGDYEQYF
TGTGCCAGCAGTCTTACAGGGGACTACGAGCAGTACTTC
>TRBV2|TRBJ2-4|TRBD2
CASKGGDKNIQYF
TGTGCCAGCAAGGGAGGGGACAAAAACATTCAGTACTTC
>TRBV6-5|TRBJ2-7|TRBD1
CASSADRGGTYEQYF
TGTGCCAGCAGCGCCGACAGGGGGGGGACCTACGAGCAGTACTTC
>TRBV29-1|TRBJ1-1|NA
CSVAGQTMNTEAFF
TGCAGCGTCGCTGGACAGACGATGAACACTGAAGCTTTCTTT
>TRBV6-6|TRBJ1-6|NA
CASSYSQGYNSPLHF
TGTGCCAGCAGTTACTCCCAGGGGTATAATTCACCCCTCCACTTT
>TRBV6-1|TRBJ2-3|TRBD2
CASSEARGSGRPDTQYF
TGTGCCAGCAGTGAAGCGCGGGGCAGCGGGAGGCCAGATACGCAGTATTTT
>TRBV4-1|TRBJ1-1|NA
CASSRIQADTEAFF
TGCGCCAGCAGCCGGATACAGGCCGACACTGAAGCTTTCTTT
>TRBV6-5|TRBJ1-4|NA
CASSSTGGNEKLFF
TGTGCCAGCAGTTCGACCGGGGGGAATGAAAAACTGTTTTTT
>TRBV5-1|TRBJ1-1|NA
CASSWGVITEAFF
TGCGCCAGCAGCTGGGGGGTGATCACTGAAGCTTTCTTT
>TRBV9|TRBJ2-6|NA
CASSVWSGSSGANVLTF
TGTGCCAGCAGCGTATGGTCGGGGAGCTCTGGGGCCAACGTCCTGACTTTC
>TRBV18|TRBJ2-7|TRBD1
CASSPGQGVTYEQYF
TGTGCCAGCTCACCAGGACAGGGGGTAACCTACGAGCAGTACTTC
>TRBV20-1|TRBJ1-1|TRBD1
CSAQDRGAFF
TGCAGTGCTCAGGACAGGGGAGCTTTCTTT
>TRBV7-2|TRBJ2-7|TRBD1
CASSLSGQGSEQYF
TGTGCCAGCAGCCTGTCGGGACAGGGAAGCGAGCAGTACTTC
>TRBV15|TRBJ1-1|NA
CATSRDRLQGRVNTEAFF
TGTGCCACCAGCAGAGATAGATTGCAGGGGAGGGTGAACACTGAAGCTTTCTTT
>TRBV28|TRBJ1-2|TRBD1
CASSPRTGLDGYTF
TGTGCCAGCAGTCCCCGGACAGGGTTGGATGGCTACACCTTC
>TRBV29-1|TRBJ2-1|NA
CSVDRGRRGEQFF
TGCAGCGTTGACCGGGGGAGAAGGGGTGAGCAGTTCTTC
>TRBV5-1|TRBJ2-3|NA
CASSTTSRRTDTQYF
TGCGCCAGCAGCACAACTTCTAGGAGGACAGATACGCAGTATTTT
>TRBV28|TRBJ2-7|NA
CASSLIDSGEQYF
TGTGCCAGCAGTTTGATCGACAGTGGCGAGCAGTACTTC
>TRBV5-4|TRBJ2-5|NA
CASSWGGLGAETQYF
TGTGCCAGCAGCTGGGGGGGACTGGGGGCGGAGACCCAGTACTTC
>TRBV4-3|TRBJ2-7|NA
CASSQERTVYEQYF
TGCGCCAGCAGCCAAGAGCGCACCGTCTACGAGCAGTACTTC
>TRBV29-1|TRBJ1-6|NA
CSVQIASSYNSPLHF
TGCAGCGTGCAGATAGCTAGTTCCTATAATTCACCCCTCCACTTT
>TRBV9|TRBJ1-1|TRBD1
CASSPRQGTNTEAFF
TGTGCCAGCAGCCCGCGACAGGGTACGAACACTGAAGCTTTCTTT
>TRBV5-1|TRBJ2-7|TRBD1
CASSSGQASYEQYF
TGCGCCAGCAGCTCAGGACAGGCCTCCTACGAGCAGTACTTC
>TRBV7-6|TRBJ2-3|TRBD2
CASSLVYVSAGDPDTQYF
TGTGCCAGCAGCTTAGTATACGTCTCGGCGGGAGACCCAGATACGCAGTATTTT